The 21 T cell receptor beta chains presented below share a single source sample, sequenced in a study. Via MiXCR, TCRdb re-called the RT-PCR reads, giving one row per CDR3 protein. The table has approximately 720,000 distinct CDR3 sequences, over 12% seen once. Material for sequencing was memory CD4+ T cells from blood. These receptors came from a female donor in good health, serving as a healthy control.

This clonotype was seen many times. The V call is TRBV5-6, the J call TRBJ1-2; the D is unclear. The V end was cut by 5 bases, the J end by 0 bases, with 14 bases between. Germline CDR1 is SGHDT and CDR2 is YYEEEE. CDR3 size: 15 residues. Here the CDR3 reads CASSLTDGANYGYTF. CDR3 sequence (DNA): TGTGCCAGCAGTTTAACGGACGGTGCTAACTATGGCTACACCTTC.

This clonotype appeared a few times. DNA for the CDR3: TGTGCCAGCAGTTTAAAGTGGGACTCCCCAGGTGGCTACACCTTC. This gives the protein CASSLKWDSPGGYTF. V gene TRBV27 combines with J gene TRBJ1-2, with TRBD1 as a possible D gene (5 bases). The CDR3 runs to 15 residues. Germline lookup yields CDR1 MNHEY and CDR2 SMNVEV (reference sequence). With 2 bases removed from V and 7 bases from J, the gap between germline ends came to 17 bases.

This clonotype was observed a handful of times. The genes are TRBV11-2 and TRBJ2-4; no definite D call. CDR1 and CDR2 (germline): SGHAT, FQNNGV. Trimming took 5 bases from V and 11 from J, leaving 16 bases between them. The CDR3 consists of 13 residues. CDR3 nucleotides: TGTGCCAGCAGCGTTACAGTCCCAGGCGTTCAGTACTTC. Translated, it gives CASSVTVPGVQYF.

There are many counts of this clonotype. J is TRBJ2-7 and V is TRBV12-3 or TRBV12-4; 7 bases map to TRBD1. The CDR3 is 13 amino acids. V lost 6 bases and J lost 2; bases outside the gene matches: 4. The CDR3 DNA reads as TGTGCCAGCAGCCGAGGACAGGCCTACGAGCAGTACTTC. Translated, it gives CASSRGQAYEQYF.

Notes on this clonotype: Being one base from a much bigger clone, this may be a read error. This chain uses TRBV12-3 or TRBV12-4 with TRBJ2-1; 7 bases align to TRBD2. V lost 3 bases, J lost 10 bases, and 12 bases stayed unmatched. This CDR3 contains 15 residues. The DNA of the CDR3 is TGTGCCAGCAGTTTTCTCGCTAGCGGTCTCTACGAGCAGTTCTTC. Its protein product is CASSFLASGLYEQFF.

V is TRBV6-5 and J is TRBJ1-5; 7 positions agree with TRBD1. The V segment lost 4 bases and the J segment 7 bases; nucleotides outside the gene matches: 4. Per germline, CDR1 MNHEY and CDR2 SVGAGI. CDR3 size: 13 residues. Here the CDR3 DNA reads TGTGCCAGCAGTTGGGACAGACTCCAGCCCCAGCATTTT. This gives the protein CASSWDRLQPQHF.

This clonotype has ten or more counts. J is TRBJ2-1 and V is TRBV12-3 or TRBV12-4, with D tentatively TRBD1 or TRBD2 (7 bases each). V lost 5 bases to trimming and J lost 8 bases, with 10 bases between them. CDR3 length: 12 residues. CDR3 protein: CASSQGGDEQFF. The CDR3 nucleotides are TGTGCCAGCAGTCAGGGGGGGGATGAGCAGTTCTTC.

This clonotype was found many times. J is TRBJ2-1 and V is TRBV20-1; 14 bases map to TRBD2. V trimming: 6 bases; J trimming: 3 bases; junction bases outside the gene matches: 7. This CDR3 has 16 amino acids. Per the germline V gene, CDR1 is DFQATT and CDR2 is SNEGSKA (reference sequence). This chain's CDR3 is CSAPGLAGAVYNEQFF. In DNA form, the CDR3 reads TGCAGTGCCCCGGGACTAGCGGGGGCGGTCTACAATGAGCAGTTCTTC.

At least ten counts were recorded for this clonotype. V gene TRBV27 combines with J gene TRBJ2-5, with 10 positions matching TRBD2. Germline-derived CDR1 and CDR2 are MNHEY and SMNVEV (reference sequence). The CDR3 totals 15 residues. With V trimmed by 4 bases and J by 4 bases, 6 bases remained unmatched. CDR3 in amino acids: CASSSGLAFGETQYF. In nucleotides, the CDR3 is TGTGCCAGCAGTTCGGGACTAGCGTTCGGAGAGACCCAGTACTTC.

This clonotype occurred a few times. V and J are TRBV6-5 and TRBJ2-7; D is possibly TRBD1 (6 bases). V was pared by 8 bases and J by 0 bases, with 14 bases between. The germline V gene has CDR1 MNHEY and CDR2 SVGAGI. The CDR3 is 14 residues long. The CDR3: CASGQHGISYEQYF. The CDR3 DNA follows: TGTGCCAGCGGACAGCACGGGATCTCCTACGAGCAGTACTTC.

The chain links TRBV12-3 or TRBV12-4 to TRBJ1-2; 9 nucleotides align to TRBD1. V trimming: 4 bases; J trimming: 0 bases; junction bases outside the gene matches: 9. The CDR3 is 17 amino acids. The DNA for the CDR3 is TGTGCCAGCAGTTACTCCACAGGGGGCTTAGCTAACTATGGCTACACCTTC. This sequence encodes CASSYSTGGLANYGYTF.

This clonotype showed up many times. The chain couples TRBV5-1 to TRBJ2-1; TRBD2 agrees at 7 bases. V lost 0 bases and J lost 6; bases outside the gene matches: 6. Germline V gene lookup returns CDR1 SGHRS and CDR2 YFSETQ. The CDR3 runs 15 residues. The CDR3 DNA is TGCGCCAGCAGCTTGGGCACTAGCGACCGCAATGAGCAGTTCTTC. Translating gives CASSLGTSDRNEQFF.

In the case of this clonotype: The DNA is omitted, as the CDR3 cannot be located on it reliably, and the CDR3 follows TCRdb's listing. The chain combines TRBV6-6 with TRBJ2-2; TRBD1, the table's D call, lacks a check against the DNA. The CDR3 adds up to 15 amino acids, both ends counted. Per the germline V gene, CDR1 is MNHNY and CDR2 is SVGAGI (reference sequence). CDR3 loop: CASSSSGLNTGELFF.

The V call is TRBV7-8, the J call TRBJ2-5, with a weak D call TRBD2 (6 bases). This CDR3 comprises 14 residues. CDR1 SGHVS and CDR2 FQNEAQ come from the germline V gene. V was trimmed by 5 bases and J by 6 bases, leaving 16 bases between them. Written as DNA, the CDR3 is TGTGCCAGCAGCCCCGGAGGAGGGATAAAGACCCAGTACTTC. It specifies CASSPGGGIKTQYF.

V gene TRBV28 combines with J gene TRBJ2-2; TRBD1 matches 7 bases. The J segment lost 3 bases and the V segment lost 6 bases, leaving 1 base of the junction unmatched. This CDR3 is built from 13 residues. CDR1 is MDHEN and CDR2 is SYDVKM in the germline V gene. Here the CDR3 reads CASRGQYTGELFF. The CDR3 DNA is TGTGCCAGCAGGGGACAGTACACCGGGGAGCTGTTTTTT.

As DNA, the CDR3 is TGCGCCAGCAGCGACCCGACAGCCGGGTTCGGGACTGAAGCTTTCTTT. Its protein is CASSDPTAGFGTEAFF. This chain links TRBV5-1 with TRBJ1-1; maybe TRBD1 (5 bases). This CDR3 has 16 amino acids. Germline V CDR1 and CDR2: SGHRS, YFSETQ. V was trimmed by 4 bases and J by 5 bases, leaving 21 bases between them. The whole variable domain, remainder taken from reference TRBV5-1 and TRBJ1-1, is KAGVTQTPRYLIKTRGQQVTLSCSPISGHRSVSWYQQTPGQGLQFLFEYFSETQRNKGNFPGRFSGRQFSNSRSEMNVSTLELGDSALYLCASSDPTAGFGTEAFFGQGTRLTVV.

This chain links TRBV6-6 with TRBJ2-6, with 7 bases fitting TRBD1. Germline assignment: CDR1 MNHNY and CDR2 SVGAGI (reference sequence). With 8 bases clipped from V and 0 bases from J, the junction kept 7 bases outside the gene matches. CDR3 length equals 16 residues. Here the CDR3 DNA reads TGTGCCAGCCTAGTGACAGGGACCTCTGGGGCCAACGTCCTGACTTTC. The encoded protein is CASLVTGTSGANVLTF.

The rearrangement links TRBV18 to TRBJ2-7; no clear D. Germline loops: CDR1 KGHSH, CDR2 LQKENI. This CDR3 has 14 amino acids. V was shortened by 2 bases and J by 2 bases, with 10 bases between the two germline ends. In DNA, the CDR3 is TGTGCCAGCTCACCATCGCAGTCTGCCTACGAGCAGTACTTC. This gives the protein CASSPSQSAYEQYF.

The chain uses TRBV6-2 or TRBV6-3 and TRBJ1-5; D is perhaps TRBD1 (6 bases). Trimming left V 4 bases short and J 3 bases short, with 13 bases between. Germline CDR1 reads MNHEY; CDR2 reads SVGEGT. The CDR3 is made up of 15 amino acids. CDR3 sequence: CASSFTGQSNQPQHF. In DNA form, the CDR3 reads TGTGCCAGCAGTTTCACCGGACAGTCCAATCAGCCCCAGCATTTT.

The rearrangement uses TRBV30 and TRBJ2-7; D uncertain. Germline CDR1 and CDR2: GTSNPN and SVGIG (reference sequence). The CDR3 is made up of 11 amino acids. The V end lost 8 bases, the J end lost 2 bases, and 10 bases lay between the germline ends. The chain's CDR3 is CAGRSTYEQYF. In DNA form, the CDR3 reads TGTGCCGGGCGTAGCACCTACGAGCAGTACTTC. Full variable domain (outside the CDR3, taken from reference TRBV30 and TRBJ2-7): SQTIHQWPATLVQPVGSPLSLECTVEGTSNPNLYWYRQAAGRGLQLLFYSVGIGQISSEVPQNLSASRPQDRQFILSSKKLLLSDSGFYLCAGRSTYEQYFGPGTRLTVT.

This clonotype was detected ten times or more. CDR3 loop: CASSGDRGITDTQYF. CDR3 coding DNA: TGTGCCAGCAGCGGGGACAGGGGGATTACAGATACGCAGTATTTT. This chain connects TRBV6-5 to TRBJ2-3; 11 nucleotides align to TRBD1. The CDR3 sequence is 15 residues long. Looked up from germline, CDR1 is MNHEY and CDR2 is SVGAGI. V dropped 6 bases and J dropped 3; count of bases not matched to a gene: 5.